Below, 27 T cell receptor beta chains from the same sample are listed, as sequenced in a study of blood T cell repertoires in COVID-19. Sequencing was performed with immunoSEQ multiplex PCR; in TCRdb, only in-frame clones are kept and a portion is missing. Altogether a few hundred thousand clones are present, around 83% being singletons, with the ten largest covering over 7.5%. The specimen sequenced was peripheral blood. Every receptor here comes from an elderly man with acute or convalescent COVID-19.

The CDR3 coding sequence is TGTGCCAGCAGCTTGGCCAGGGGCCAAGAGACCCAGTACTTC. It specifies CASSLARGQETQYF. The V call is TRBV5-4, the J call TRBJ2-5; D is possibly TRBD1 (6 bases). Between the trimmed V and J ends, which lost 0 bases and 1 base, there was a span of 7 bases. The CDR3 covers 14 residues. Germline V lookup: CDR1 SGHNT, CDR2 YYREEE (reference sequence). Drawing the rest from reference TRBV5-4 and TRBJ2-5, the complete variable domain is ETGVTQSPTHLIKTRGQQVTLRCSSQSGHNTVSWYQQALGQGPQFIFQYYREEENGRGNFPPRFSGLQFPNYSSELNVNALELDDSALYLCASSLARGQETQYFGPGTRLLVL.

This rearrangement joins TRBV5-1 to TRBJ2-2; D not resolved. The CDR3 spans 15 residues. V lost 6 bases and J 8 bases, leaving 20 bases between the germline ends. In germline, CDR1 is SGHRS, CDR2 YFSETQ. The CDR3 DNA is TGCGCCAGCACCTCCTCCCCTGCGAAGATGGGGGAGCTGTTTTTT. It translates to CASTSSPAKMGELFF. The variable domain in full, completed from reference TRBV5-1 and TRBJ2-2, reads KAGVTQTPRYLIKTRGQQVTLSCSPISGHRSVSWYQQTPGQGLQFLFEYFSETQRNKGNFPGRFSGRQFSNSRSEMNVSTLELGDSALYLCASTSSPAKMGELFFGEGSRLTVL.

The V call is TRBV19, the J call TRBJ2-7; 12 bases line up with TRBD2. The CDR3 is 14 amino acids. Germline V lookup: CDR1 LNHDA, CDR2 SQIVND (reference sequence). The V segment lost 10 bases and the J segment 2 bases; nucleotides outside the gene matches: 6. The CDR3 DNA follows: TGTGCCACCTCCCGGACTAGCGGGACCTACGAGCAGTACTTC. Residues: CATSRTSGTYEQYF.

The chain uses TRBV5-4 and TRBJ2-4, with TRBD2 as a possible D gene (6 bases). The length of the CDR3 is 19 residues. V shed 4 bases and J shed 0 bases, with 23 bases lying between them. Germline V gives CDR1 SGHNT, CDR2 YYREEE (reference sequence). The CDR3: CASSPTGLPAGLAKNIQYF. In DNA form, the CDR3 reads TGTGCCAGCAGCCCCACGGGACTCCCTGCGGGGTTAGCCAAAAACATTCAGTACTTC.

The J gene is TRBJ2-1, the V gene TRBV5-1, with a tentative D call TRBD2 (5 bases). In germline, CDR1 is SGHRS, CDR2 YFSETQ. V lost 1 base and J lost 0, with 11 bases in between. The length of the CDR3 is 16 residues. CDR3 in amino acids: CASSLFGESSYNEQFF. The DNA of the CDR3 is TGCGCCAGCAGCTTGTTCGGGGAGAGCTCCTACAATGAGCAGTTCTTC.

V is TRBV5-1 and J is TRBJ2-2, with 7 bases that match TRBD1. The CDR3 is made up of 15 amino acids. Germline CDR1 is SGHRS and CDR2 is YFSETQ. V lost 4 bases, J lost 7 bases, and 10 bases stayed unmatched. This CDR3 reads CASSLRTGGSGELFF. The CDR3 DNA is TGCGCCAGCAGCCTTCGGACAGGCGGAAGCGGGGAGCTGTTTTTT.

The chain links TRBV5-8 to TRBJ2-7; D is perhaps TRBD1 (5 bases). Trimming stripped 5 bases from V and 2 bases from J, with 14 bases between. This CDR3 region has 14 residues. From germline, CDR1 is SGHTS and CDR2 YDEGEE. CDR3 DNA: TGTGCCAGCAGGAGTGACAGTCCCCCCTACGAGCAGTACTTC. Amino acid sequence: CASRSDSPPYEQYF.

The chain has TRBV27 and TRBJ2-2, with 8 bases that match TRBD1. CDR1 is MNHEY, CDR2 SMNVEV, per germline (reference sequence). Trimming at V came to 6 bases and at J to 1 base, leaving 4 bases not matched to a gene. CDR3 length equals 15 residues. The CDR3 loop reads CASRPGQENTGELFF. CDR3 DNA sequence: TGTGCCAGCAGACCGGGACAGGAGAACACCGGGGAGCTGTTTTTT.

The V and J genes are TRBV18 and TRBJ1-1, with 9 positions matching TRBD1. The CDR3 sequence is 13 residues long. Trimming at V came to 3 bases and at J to 5 bases, leaving 1 base not matched to a gene. The germline gives CDR1 KGHSH, CDR2 LQKENI. CDR3 in amino acids: CASSPDRGTEAFF. As DNA, the CDR3 is TGTGCCAGCTCACCGGACAGGGGAACTGAAGCTTTCTTT.

The chain is built from TRBV5-6 and TRBJ2-3, with 9 bases aligning to TRBD1. Germline-derived CDR1 and CDR2 are SGHDT and YYEEEE. The CDR3 runs to 15 residues. V was clipped by 4 bases and J by 3 bases; unmatched bases: 6. CDR3 in DNA: TGTGCCAGCAGCCCAGGGACAGGGAGGACAGATACGCAGTATTTT. Translating gives CASSPGTGRTDTQYF.

The V call is TRBV10-2, the J call TRBJ1-1; 9 nucleotides align to TRBD1. The CDR3 extends over 18 amino acids. The V gene's germline CDR1 is WSHSY and CDR2 SAAADI. The V gene end was trimmed by 2 bases and the J gene end by 0 bases; junction bases not matched to a gene: 10. The CDR3 nucleotides read TGCGCCAGCAGTGAGATCGGGACAGGGAGGGGTATGAACACTGAAGCTTTCTTT. Encoded protein: CASSEIGTGRGMNTEAFF.

The chain joins TRBV11-3 to TRBJ2-5; 16 nucleotides match TRBD2. Germline lookup yields CDR1 SGHNT and CDR2 YENEEA. The CDR3 is 19 residues long. The J segment lost 1 base and the V segment lost 0 bases, leaving 5 bases of the junction unmatched. The CDR3 coding sequence is TGTGCCAGCAGCTTAGATCCCGGGACTAGCGGGAGGGCCCAAGAGACCCAGTACTTC. Protein product: CASSLDPGTSGRAQETQYF.

The genes are TRBV5-1 and TRBJ2-7; D not resolved. Per the germline V gene, CDR1 is SGHRS and CDR2 is YFSETQ. The CDR3 consists of 15 residues. Trimming cost V 0 bases and J 1 base, with 11 bases left between them. The CDR3 DNA reads as TGCGCCAGCAGCTTGGCCAGGTCCGTTTCCTACGAGCAGTACTTC. Translating gives CASSLARSVSYEQYF.

This clone was counted a few times. The chain is built from TRBV6-5 and TRBJ1-1; possible D gene TRBD1, 6 bases. There are 15 residues in the CDR3. The V end lost 6 bases, the J end lost 0 bases, and 14 bases lay between the germline ends. Looked up from germline, CDR1 is MNHEY and CDR2 is SVGAGI. The CDR3 sequence is CASSRAGALNTEAFF. The CDR3 DNA is TGTGCCAGCAGCCGCGCGGGGGCGCTGAACACTGAAGCTTTCTTT.

The chain has TRBV7-3 and TRBJ2-2; the D is unclear. Trimming shortened V by 5 bases and J by 5 bases, and 9 bases separated the two germline ends. Germline loops: CDR1 SGHTA, CDR2 FQGTGA. This CDR3 region has 13 residues. CDR3 region: CASSRPGTGELFF. Written as DNA, the CDR3 is TGTGCCAGCAGCCGCCCAGGTACCGGGGAGCTGTTTTTT.

This chain connects TRBV2 to TRBJ2-4; TRBD2 agrees at 7 bases. CDR3 length equals 11 residues. Germline CDR1 SNHLY, CDR2 FYNNEI. Trimming removed 6 bases from V and 9 bases from J; junction bases left unmatched: 2. DNA of the CDR3: TGTGCCAGCAGAGCGGGGAGCATTCAGTACTTC. This sequence encodes CASRAGSIQYF.

The rearrangement links TRBV19 to TRBJ1-1; 7 bases are shared with TRBD1. The CDR3 is 15 amino acids. Per germline, CDR1 LNHDA and CDR2 SQIVND (reference sequence). J was trimmed by 4 bases and V by 5 bases; bases with no gene match: 10. The CDR3 coding sequence is TGTGCCAGTAGTCCCGTGGACAGGCTGGGCACTGAAGCTTTCTTT. Its translation is CASSPVDRLGTEAFF. Full variable domain (missing parts from reference TRBV19 and TRBJ1-1): DGGITQSPKYLFRKEGQNVTLSCEQNLNHDAMYWYRQDPGQGLRLIYYSQIVNDFQKGDIAEGYSVSREKKESFPLTVTSAQKNPTAFYLCASSPVDRLGTEAFFGQGTRLTVV.

The rearrangement links TRBV9 to TRBJ2-5; 10 bases match TRBD1. Trimming removed 4 bases from V and 5 bases from J; junction bases left unmatched: 14. Germline lookup yields CDR1 SGDLS and CDR2 YYNGEE. The CDR3 consists of 17 residues. This CDR3 is CASSRGTGAYQAETQYF. For the CDR3, the DNA is TGTGCCAGCAGCCGCGGGACAGGGGCCTACCAAGCCGAGACCCAGTACTTC.

CDR3 DNA sequence: TGTGCCAGCAGCTTGACAGGGGCGTTTGGCTACACCTTC. Amino acids: CASSLTGAFGYTF. This chain joins TRBV7-9 and TRBJ1-2; the match to TRBD1 covers 8 bases. Per the germline V gene, CDR1 is SEHNR and CDR2 is FQNEAQ (reference sequence). V lost 3 bases to trimming and J lost 7 bases; unmatched junction nucleotides: 4. The CDR3 totals 13 residues.

The CDR3: CASKGANTGELFF. CDR3 nucleotides: TGTGCCAGCAAGGGGGCCAACACCGGGGAGCTGTTTTTT. The chain has TRBV7-9 and TRBJ2-2, with 7 bases lining up with TRBD1. Germline CDR1 and CDR2: SEHNR and FQNEAQ (reference sequence). The CDR3 is 13 residues long. J lost 2 bases, V lost 7 bases, and 1 base had no gene match. Full variable domain (rest looked up from reference TRBV7-9 and TRBJ2-2): DTGVSQNPRHKITKRGQNVTFRCDPISEHNRLYWYRQTLGQGPEFLTYFQNEAQLEKSRLLSDRFSAERPKGSFSTLEIQRTEQGDSAMYLCASKGANTGELFFGEGSRLTVL.

The chain links TRBV6-5 to TRBJ2-2; the match to TRBD2 covers 10 bases. After removal of 7 bases from V and 2 bases from J, the junction contained 1 base not matched to a gene. Germline loops: CDR1 MNHEY, CDR2 SVGAGI. The CDR3 consists of 14 residues. In DNA form, the CDR3 reads TGTGCCAGCAAACTAGCGGGAAACACCGGGGAGCTGTTTTTT. It encodes CASKLAGNTGELFF.

V and J are TRBV7-9 and TRBJ1-1, with a weak D call TRBD1 (5 bases). This CDR3 has 16 amino acids. Trimming took off 5 bases at V and 8 bases at J, with 24 bases between the two ends. Germline CDR1 and CDR2: SEHNR and FQNEAQ (reference sequence). CDR3 amino acids: CASSQVGGLYHPEAFF. CDR3 DNA sequence: TGTGCCAGCAGCCAAGTCGGGGGTTTGTACCACCCCGAAGCTTTCTTT.

The chain joins TRBV27 to TRBJ1-1, with a tentative D call TRBD1 (5 bases). Germline V gene lookup returns CDR1 MNHEY and CDR2 SMNVEV (reference sequence). Trimming shortened V by 6 bases and J by 4 bases, and 24 bases separated the two germline ends. This CDR3 is built from 17 residues. CDR3 sequence (DNA): TGTGCCAGCAGGACCTCCTCCTTCGGCGTCGGGGGCACTGAAGCTTTCTTT. This codes for CASRTSSFGVGGTEAFF.

V usage is TRBV3-1 (or the pseudogene TRBV3-2) and J usage is TRBJ2-7, with 7 bases matching TRBD1. Germline V gene sequence: CDR1 LGHDT, CDR2 YNNKEL (reference sequence). The junction had 5 bases not matched to a gene; V was cut back by 0 bases and J by 6 bases. The CDR3 is 14 amino acids. CDR3 residues: CASSQEGQFTEQYF. The CDR3 DNA is TGTGCCAGCAGCCAAGAGGGACAGTTTACCGAGCAGTACTTC.

This chain connects TRBV28 to TRBJ1-5; D gene ambiguous. The CDR3 is 15 amino acids. Per germline, CDR1 MDHEN and CDR2 SYDVKM. Trimming took 6 bases from V and 0 from J, leaving 12 bases between them. CDR3 nucleotides: TGTGCCAGCAGCCGAAGCTCCTATAGCAATCAGCCCCAGCATTTT. It codes for CASSRSSYSNQPQHF.

The rearrangement uses TRBV2 and TRBJ1-5; D is uncertain. The CDR3 contains 13 residues. Per the germline V gene, CDR1 is SNHLY and CDR2 is FYNNEI. The V gene lost 5 bases and the J gene lost 4 bases, with 9 bases spanning the gap. The CDR3 nucleotides read TGTGCCAGCAGTCGGGGTACGAATCAGCCCCAGCATTTT. Translated: CASSRGTNQPQHF.

This chain joins TRBV29-1 and TRBJ1-1; 7 bases map to TRBD1. Looked up from germline, CDR1 is SQVTM and CDR2 is ANQGSEA. The ends lost 7 bases at V and 1 base at J; junction bases unmatched: 6. The CDR3 totals 13 residues. As DNA, the CDR3 is TGCAGCGGCCAACAGGGGTGGAACACTGAAGCTTTCTTT. It yields the protein CSGQQGWNTEAFF.